A selection of T cell receptor beta chains follows, all from one sample in a study of CD8 T cells in Susac syndrome. Each CDR3 protein is one row after TCRdb ran MiXCR on the immunoSEQ multiplex PCR reads. The table shows about 120,000 distinct CDR3 sequences, with roughly 95% occurring only once. Source material: CD4+ T cells from PBMCs. The receptor set was obtained from a human donor with Susac syndrome. CDR3s include the opening cysteine and the closing phenylalanine or tryptophan. The D gene is left open where the match is weak. A row's size may be missing; if present it is once, few, many or a size class.

TRBJ2-7	-	TRBD1	TRBV24-1	TGTGCCACCAGTGACACCGGGACAGGGGATGTCGAGCAGTACTTC	CATSDTGTGDVEQYF
TRBJ2-2	-	-	TRBV2	TGTGCCAGCAAGGACTTCCTGAACACCGGGGAGCTGTTTTTT	CASKDFLNTGELFF
TRBJ2-5	few	-	TRBV30	TGTGCCTGGAACAGGGGAGGGGAGACCCAGTACTTC	CAWNRGGETQYF
TRBJ1-1	-	-	TRBV29-1	TGCAGCGTTGTGCTGAACACTGAAGCTTTCTTT	CSVVLNTEAFF
TRBJ2-7	-	-	TRBV12-3/TRBV12-4	TGTGCCAGCAGTTTTGGGAAAAACGAGCAGTACTTC	CASSFGKNEQYF
TRBJ1-1	-	-	TRBV7-3	TGTGCCAGCAGCTTAACGGGCCCTACCGTCCGCACGGTGAACACTGAAGCTTTCTTT	CASSLTGPTVRTVNTEAFF
TRBJ2-1	-	-	TRBV9	TGTGCCAGCAGCATCTCCGGGACCACTGTATATGAGCAGTTCTTC	CASSISGTTVYEQFF
TRBJ2-5	-	-	TRBV20-1	TGCAGTGCCCCTGAGGCGACGTACCAAGAGACCCAGTACTTC	CSAPEATYQETQYF
TRBJ2-3	-	-	TRBV2	TGTGCCAGCAAGAAATTGGACTACCACACAGATACGCAGTATTTT	CASKKLDYHTDTQYF
TRBJ2-3	-	-	TRBV20-1	TGCAGTGCTAGCCAGCCGGGAGAGGATACGCAGTATTTT	CSASQPGEDTQYF
TRBJ1-1	-	-	TRBV7-9	TGTGCCAGCAGCTCACCGGGGCGGGACGGGTTTGAAGCTTTCTTT	CASSSPGRDGFEAFF
TRBJ1-2	-	-	TRBV5-4	TGTGCCAGCAGCTCAACACTCCGCCAGGGACCTGGCTACACCTTC	CASSSTLRQGPGYTF
TRBJ2-3	-	-	TRBV20-1	TGCAGTGCTAGCCTCGCGGGGGATACGCAGTATTTT	CSASLAGDTQYF
TRBJ2-1	few	-	TRBV30	TGTGCCTGGACTCCGGAGGGGCTCCCCTACAATGAGCAGTTCTTC	CAWTPEGLPYNEQFF
TRBJ2-7	-	-	TRBV6-5	TGTGCCAGCAGTTACCATTCTTCTGAGGGGAGCAACGAGCAGTACTTC	CASSYHSSEGSNEQYF
TRBJ1-1	-	-	TRBV20-1	TGCAGTGCATTCCGGGGCCCGGGCACTGAAGCTTTCTTT	CSAFRGPGTEAFF
TRBJ2-1	-	-	TRBV30	TGTGCCTGGAGTGGCTACAATGAGCAGTTCTTC	CAWSGYNEQFF
TRBJ2-1	-	TRBD1	TRBV7-9	TGTGCCAGCAGCTCTCGGGACAGGGTTGGCAATGAGCAGTTCTTC	CASSSRDRVGNEQFF